Below are 5 T cell receptor beta chains sequenced from a single sample in a study of STAT5B mutations in CD4+ large granular lymphocyte leukemia. Assay used: immunoSEQ multiplex PCR; TCRdb lists only in-frame clones, some missing. The profile shows tens of thousands of clones, about four fifths of them singletons. Sequencing was performed on CD4+ T cells from blood buffy coats. The receptors were sampled from a human donor in good health.

This clone was counted a few times. V gene TRBV19 combines with J gene TRBJ1-2; D gene unclear. In germline, CDR1 is LNHDA, CDR2 SQIVND (reference sequence). The CDR3 spans 15 residues. Trimming left V 6 bases short and J 0 bases short, with 14 bases between. The CDR3, as DNA: TGTGCCAGTAGCCCTACGACGGCCACTAACTATGGCTACACCTTC. Amino acid sequence: CASSPTTATNYGYTF.

This clone appeared a few times. The chain couples TRBV7-9 to TRBJ1-1; D ambiguous. The CDR3 is 11 amino acids. Looked up from germline, CDR1 is SEHNR and CDR2 is FQNEAQ (reference sequence). Trimming took 5 bases from V and 5 from J, leaving 6 bases between them. CDR3 in DNA: TGTGCCAGCAGCCCGAGGACTGAAGCTTTCTTT. This encodes CASSPRTEAFF.

V gene TRBV21-1 combines with J gene TRBJ1-5. TRBV21-1 is deemed a pseudogene. The length of the CDR3 is 15 residues. The CDR3 DNA follows: TGTGCCAGCAGCCTGATTCGCGGGGGGAATCAGCCCCAGCATTTT. It translates to CASSLIRGGNQPQHF.

This sequence joins TRBV30 and TRBJ2-2; TRBD2 matches 7 bases. This CDR3 region has 13 residues. Germline V gene data show CDR1 as GTSNPN and CDR2 as SVGIG (reference sequence). The trim removed 7 bases at V and 6 bases at J, leaving 8 bases unmatched. CDR3 sequence: CAYHGRLAGELFF. CDR3 DNA: TGTGCCTACCACGGGAGGTTGGCCGGGGAGCTGTTTTTT.

J is TRBJ1-5 and V is TRBV28; no clear D. Trimming removed 6 bases at V and 0 bases at J, with 15 bases between. The CDR3 has 16 residues. The germline V gene has CDR1 MDHEN and CDR2 SYDVKM. CDR3 DNA sequence: TGTGCCAGCAGCCCTGTTCAACCTCCTAGCAATCAGCCCCAGCATTTT. Its translation is CASSPVQPPSNQPQHF. Full variable domain (missing parts from reference TRBV28 and TRBJ1-5): DVKVTQSSRYLVKRTGEKVFLECVQDMDHENMFWYRQDPGLGLRLIYFSYDVKMKEKGDIPEGYSVSREKKERFSLILESASTNQTSMYLCASSPVQPPSNQPQHFGDGTRLSIL.